The clone carrying this TCR beta chain appeared many times. TCR beta VDJ combinations and CDR3 sequences were profiled from genomic DNA. Each CDR3 protein gets one entry after TCRdb re-called the reads with MiXCR. The table shows 250,000 to 350,000 distinct CDR3 sequences, with roughly three fifths occurring only once. The data originate from a study of CD8+CD57+ T cells in acquired aplastic anemia. This CDR3 spans 13 amino acids. CDR1 and CDR2 (germline): SGHTA, FQGNSA. Deletions cut 1 base from V and 8 bases from J, with 11 bases between. The source material was sorted CD4+, CD8+, or CD8+CD57+ T cells (not recorded which) from PBMCs. The rearrangement links TRBV7-2 to TRBJ1-2, with D possibly matching TRBD1 (6 bases). This clonotype was sampled from a human donor with severe aplastic anemia or a healthy control (not recorded which). CDR3 residues: CASSLVGGEGYTF. As DNA, the CDR3 is TGTGCCAGCAGCTTAGTGGGGGGCGAGGGCTACACCTTC.